The entry that follows covers one TCR beta chain sequence. Other DNA sequences from this sample encode an identical CDR3 as well. These data come from a study of shared clonotypes between healthy human individuals. TCRdb's copy holds only in-frame clones and misses some; the assay was immunoSEQ multiplex PCR. The sample shows a few million clones, more than 85% of them seen only once. This CDR3 is built from 12 residues. V was cut by 2 bases and J by 5 bases, with 7 bases left in between. Germline values: CDR1 SGHRS, CDR2 YFSETQ. What was sequenced was naive CD4+ T cells from PBMCs. Subset reported: CD45RA+ positively selected. This sequence joins TRBV5-1 and TRBJ2-5, with D uncertain. The receptor was isolated from a man between 18 and 35 years old in good health. Some clones in this sample may be carry-over from other donors' samples. The CDR3: CASSFPEETQYF. CDR3 bases: TGCGCCAGCAGCTTTCCCGAGGAGACCCAGTACTTC.